This T cell receptor beta chain stems from a study of T cells in Graves' hyperthyroidism and ophthalmopathy. The study, taken as a whole, reports: Blood also carried most thyroid clonotypes expanded above 0.001. A model built on 13 V-J features separated ophthalmopathy from stable hyperthyroidism.

This clonotype occurred a few times. The target antigen is unknown. Diagnoses were made from clinical symptoms, serum measures (thyroxine and TRAb), thyroid ultrasound and orbital computed tomography. This CDR3 region has 19 residues. V lost 3 bases to trimming and J lost 0 bases; unmatched junction nucleotides: 12. The germline gives CDR1 MNHEY, CDR2 SMNVEV (reference sequence). TCR beta CDR3 region amplification was performed from RNA transcripts. The HTBI primer set served for first-round RT-PCR of the TCR CDR3. TCRdb processed the multiplex PCR reads anew with MiXCR; each CDR3 protein has one entry. The sample includes 650,000 to 700,000 distinct CDR3 sequences, 17% of them seen just once.

The receptor comes from a man aged 50-60 years with Graves' hyperthyroidism. The V call is TRBV27, the J call TRBJ2-1; 9 positions agree with TRBD2. The sequencing sample was made of blood. Written as DNA, the CDR3 is TGTGCCAGCAGTTTCGTTAGCGGGGGACCACGGAGCTCCTACAATGAGCAGTTCTTC. Encoded protein: CASSFVSGGPRSSYNEQFF.